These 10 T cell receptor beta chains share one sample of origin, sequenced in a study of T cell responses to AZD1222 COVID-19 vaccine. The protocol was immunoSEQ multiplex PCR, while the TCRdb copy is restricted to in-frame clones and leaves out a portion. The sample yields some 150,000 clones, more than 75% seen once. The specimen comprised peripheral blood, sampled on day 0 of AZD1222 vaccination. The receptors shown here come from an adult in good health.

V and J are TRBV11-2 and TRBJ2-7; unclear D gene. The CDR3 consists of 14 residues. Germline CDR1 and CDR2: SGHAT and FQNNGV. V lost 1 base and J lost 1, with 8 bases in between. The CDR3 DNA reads TGTGCCAGCAGCTTAGCTGGCTATTCCTACGAGCAGTACTTC. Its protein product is CASSLAGYSYEQYF.

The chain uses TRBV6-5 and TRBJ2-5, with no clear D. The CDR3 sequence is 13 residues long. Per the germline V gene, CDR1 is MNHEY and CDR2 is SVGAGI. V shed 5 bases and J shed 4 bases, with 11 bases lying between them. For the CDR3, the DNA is TGTGCCAGCAGTCCCCGGGTCAGAGAGACCCAGTACTTC. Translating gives CASSPRVRETQYF.

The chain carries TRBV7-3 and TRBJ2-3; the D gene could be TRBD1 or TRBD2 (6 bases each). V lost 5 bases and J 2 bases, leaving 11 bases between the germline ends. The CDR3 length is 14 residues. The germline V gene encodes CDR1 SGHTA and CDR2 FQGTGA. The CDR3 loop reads CASSVGGSTDTQYF. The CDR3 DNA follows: TGTGCCAGCAGCGTAGGGGGGTCCACAGATACGCAGTATTTT. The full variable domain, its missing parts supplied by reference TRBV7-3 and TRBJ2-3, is GAGVSQTPSNKVTEKGKYVELRCDPISGHTALYWYRQSLGQGPEFLIYFQGTGAADDSGLPNDRFFAVRPEGSVSTLKIQRTERGDSAVYLCASSVGGSTDTQYFGPGTRLTVL.

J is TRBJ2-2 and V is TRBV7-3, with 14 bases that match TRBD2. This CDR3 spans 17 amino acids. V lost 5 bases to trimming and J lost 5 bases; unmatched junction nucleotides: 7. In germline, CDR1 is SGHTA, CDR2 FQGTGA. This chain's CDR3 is CASSPPGTSGSTGELFF. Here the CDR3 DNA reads TGTGCCAGCAGCCCCCCGGGGACTAGCGGGAGTACCGGGGAGCTGTTTTTT. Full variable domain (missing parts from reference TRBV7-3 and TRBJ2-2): GAGVSQTPSNKVTEKGKYVELRCDPISGHTALYWYRQSLGQGPEFLIYFQGTGAADDSGLPNDRFFAVRPEGSVSTLKIQRTERGDSAVYLCASSPPGTSGSTGELFFGEGSRLTVL.

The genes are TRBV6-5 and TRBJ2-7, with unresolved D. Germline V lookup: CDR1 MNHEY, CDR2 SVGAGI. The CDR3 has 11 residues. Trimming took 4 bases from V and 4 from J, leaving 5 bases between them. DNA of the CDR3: TGTGCCAGCAGTTTTCGGTACGAGCAGTACTTC. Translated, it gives CASSFRYEQYF.

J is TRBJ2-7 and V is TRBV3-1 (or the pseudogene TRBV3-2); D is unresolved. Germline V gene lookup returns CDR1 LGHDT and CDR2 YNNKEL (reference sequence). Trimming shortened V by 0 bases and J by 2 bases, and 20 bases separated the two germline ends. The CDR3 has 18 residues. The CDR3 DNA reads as TGTGCCAGCAGCCAAGAGAGCCCACCAGGACCATCCCCCTACGAGCAGTACTTC. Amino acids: CASSQESPPGPSPYEQYF.

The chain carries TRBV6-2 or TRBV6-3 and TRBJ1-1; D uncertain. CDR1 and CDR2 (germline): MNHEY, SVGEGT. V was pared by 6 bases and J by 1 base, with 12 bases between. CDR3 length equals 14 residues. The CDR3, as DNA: TGTGCCAGCAGCCCCATTGCTTCGAACACTGAAGCTTTCTTT. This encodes CASSPIASNTEAFF.

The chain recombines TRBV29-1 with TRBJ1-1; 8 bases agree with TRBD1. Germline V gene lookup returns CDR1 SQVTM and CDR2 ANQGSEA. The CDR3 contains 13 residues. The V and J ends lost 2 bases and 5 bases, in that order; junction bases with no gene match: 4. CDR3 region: CSVESGGRTEAFF. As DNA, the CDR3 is TGCAGCGTTGAATCAGGGGGCCGGACTGAAGCTTTCTTT.

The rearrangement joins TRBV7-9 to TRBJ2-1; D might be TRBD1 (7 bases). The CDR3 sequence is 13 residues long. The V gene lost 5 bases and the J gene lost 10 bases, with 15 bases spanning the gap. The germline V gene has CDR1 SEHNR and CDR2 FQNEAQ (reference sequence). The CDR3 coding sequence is TGTGCCAGCAGCGACGGGGGACAGAGCGAGCAGTTCTTC. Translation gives CASSDGGQSEQFF.

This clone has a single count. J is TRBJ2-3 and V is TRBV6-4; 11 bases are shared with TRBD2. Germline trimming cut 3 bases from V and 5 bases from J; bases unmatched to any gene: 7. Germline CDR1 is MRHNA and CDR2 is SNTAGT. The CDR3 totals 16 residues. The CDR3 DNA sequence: TGTGCCAGCAGTGATACTAGCGGGAGCCCCGGAGATACGCAGTATTTT. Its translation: CASSDTSGSPGDTQYF.